These T cell receptor beta chains were read from a single sample in a study of T cells in Graves' hyperthyroidism and ophthalmopathy. TCRdb reprocessed the multiplex PCR reads via MiXCR and lists one record per CDR3 protein. The table has hundreds of thousands of distinct CDR3 sequences, about 15% seen once. The source material was blood. The receptors were sampled from a man younger than 35 with Graves' ophthalmopathy. CDR3s include the opening cysteine and the closing phenylalanine or tryptophan. A D gene is named only where the DNA matches it firmly. Clone size is shown for a subset of rows, as once, few, many or a class of expanded clone.

V	J	D	length	size	CDR3	DNA
TRBV12-3/TRBV12-4	TRBJ2-5	TRBD2	15	many	CASNPTSGAGETQYF	TGTGCCAGCAACCCGACTAGCGGGGCGGGGGAGACCCAGTACTTC
TRBV6-5	TRBJ1-1	TRBD1	17	few	CASSYSVTGGGKTEAFF	TGTGCCAGCAGTTACTCCGTGACAGGGGGCGGTAAGACTGAAGCTTTCTTT
TRBV9	TRBJ2-7	-	17	many	CASSGINVQGNSYEQYF	TGTGCCAGCAGCGGTATTAATGTGCAGGGAAACTCCTACGAGCAGTACTTC
TRBV30	TRBJ2-5	-	13	many	CAWSVRPQETQYF	TGTGCCTGGAGTGTAAGGCCCCAAGAGACCCAGTACTTC
TRBV11-2	TRBJ2-3	-	14	-	CASSLQGVADTQYF	TGTGCCAGCAGCTTACAGGGTGTTGCAGATACGCAGTATTTT
TRBV20-1	TRBJ2-3	TRBD2	15	many	CSAPDLAGRTDTQYF	TGCAGTGCGCCGGACCTAGCGGGGAGGACAGATACGCAGTATTTT
TRBV7-2	TRBJ2-3	TRBD2	17	-	CASSLRGLAGEADTQYF	TGTGCCAGCAGCTTGAGGGGACTAGCGGGAGAGGCAGATACGCAGTATTTT
TRBV5-1	TRBJ1-1	-	14	many	CASSRGQTDTEAFF	TGCGCCAGCAGCCGCGGACAGACGGACACTGAAGCTTTCTTT
TRBV30	TRBJ1-5	-	13	many	CAWSVGDHQPQHF	TGTGCCTGGAGTGTAGGGGACCATCAGCCCCAGCATTTT
TRBV6-2/TRBV6-3	TRBJ2-7	-	15	-	CASSYLIRDPYEQYF	TGTGCCAGCAGTTACCTGATTAGGGATCCCTACGAGCAGTACTTC
TRBV12-5	TRBJ1-1	-	12	many	CASGLIYTEAFF	TGTGCTAGTGGTTTGATATACACTGAAGCTTTCTTT
TRBV20-1	TRBJ2-7	-	18	many	CSARAWRTQGRSSYEQYF	TGCAGTGCTAGAGCCTGGCGCACACAGGGACGAAGCTCCTACGAGCAGTACTTC
TRBV6-2/TRBV6-3	TRBJ2-2	-	13	many	CASSYGEAGELFF	TGTGCCAGCAGTTACGGGGAGGCCGGGGAGCTGTTTTTT
TRBV5-1	TRBJ2-3	TRBD2	14	few	CASTGLAGTDTQYF	TGCGCCAGCACCGGACTAGCGGGAACAGATACGCAGTATTTT
TRBV19	TRBJ1-5	-	13	-	CASNLQGGQPQHF	TGTGCCAGTAATCTACAGGGCGGACAGCCCCAGCATTTT
TRBV30	TRBJ2-2	TRBD1	15	-	CAWSVRDRDTGELFF	TGTGCCTGGAGTGTAAGGGACAGGGACACCGGGGAGCTGTTTTTT
TRBV30	TRBJ1-1	TRBD1	13	many	CAWRRTGNTEAFF	TGTGCCTGGAGGAGGACAGGGAACACTGAAGCTTTCTTT
TRBV3-1	TRBJ1-1	-	15	many	CASSQWNLRNTEAFF	TGTGCCAGCAGCCAATGGAACCTTAGGAACACTGAAGCTTTCTTT
TRBV2	TRBJ2-1	-	14	many	CASSGVPSYNEQFF	TGTGCCAGCAGCGGGGTTCCCTCCTACAATGAGCAGTTCTTC
TRBV3-1	TRBJ1-1	-	15	many	CASSQGGGYDTEAFF	TGTGCCAGCAGCCAAGGGGGGGGGTATGACACTGAAGCTTTCTTT
TRBV12-3/TRBV12-4	TRBJ1-1	-	14	many	CASSLEGEGTEAFF	TGTGCCAGCAGTTTAGAGGGGGAAGGCACTGAAGCTTTCTTT
TRBV10-3	TRBJ2-7	TRBD1	13	-	CAIKEQGVYEQYF	TGTGCCATCAAGGAACAGGGGGTCTACGAGCAGTACTTC
TRBV5-1	TRBJ2-1	TRBD2	12	many	CASSLLANEQFF	TGCGCCAGCAGCTTACTAGCGAATGAGCAGTTCTTC
TRBV3-1	TRBJ1-2	-	13	many	CASTQGYGYGYTF	TGTGCCAGCACCCAGGGCTACGGCTATGGCTACACCTTC
TRBV12-3/TRBV12-4	TRBJ1-2	TRBD1	14	-	CASSGFGQDYGYTF	TGTGCCAGCAGTGGGTTCGGACAGGACTATGGCTACACCTTC
TRBV5-1	TRBJ2-1	TRBD2	15	-	CASSLGTSDAETQFF	TGCGCCAGCAGCTTGGGGACTAGCGATGCGGAGACCCAGTTCTTC
TRBV5-1	TRBJ1-2	-	14	-	CASSSGLFSNGYTF	TGCGCCAGCAGCTCTGGACTGTTCTCTAACGGCTACACCTTC
TRBV6-2/TRBV6-3	TRBJ1-5	-	15	few	CASGFGTLRDQPQHF	TGTGCCAGCGGATTCGGGACTCTCCGGGATCAGCCCCAGCATTTT
TRBV5-1	TRBJ1-5	-	15	-	CASSLDATQGQPQHF	TGCGCCAGCAGCTTGGATGCGACCCAGGGGCAGCCCCAGCATTTT
TRBV6-1	TRBJ2-5	-	16	many	CASTPRTLGLAETQYF	TGTGCCAGCACACCTCGGACTCTAGGGCTTGCAGAGACCCAGTACTTC